The 10 T cell receptor beta chains given below trace back to one sample, sequenced in a study of beta chain features in type 1 diabetes. Notes on the study in general: Shorter TCRB CDR3s, moderately but significantly so, were found in Type 1 diabetes patients in all four CD4+ subsets.

Their recognized antigens are unknown. As every portion of the isolated RNA was reverse transcribed, the sequencing read expressed TCRB transcripts. Sequencing was performed with immunoSEQ multiplex PCR; in TCRdb, only in-frame clones are kept and a portion is missing. The sample records some 250,000 clones, approximately 11% being singletons. Sequenced material: naive CD4+ T cells from blood. Receptors were obtained from a man aged 25-45 years with type 1 diabetes.

A few counts support this clone. The chain uses TRBV29-1 and TRBJ1-2; D remains ambiguous. The V gene's germline CDR1 is SQVTM and CDR2 ANQGSEA. This CDR3 contains 11 residues. V dropped 4 bases and J dropped 2 bases, with 5 bases sitting between them. CDR3 loop: CSVALNYGYTF. The CDR3 DNA follows: TGCAGCGTTGCCTTAAACTATGGCTACACCTTC. Looking up the rest from reference TRBV29-1 and TRBJ1-2 gives the full variable domain: SAVISQKPSRDICQRGTSLTIQCQVDSQVTMMFWYRQQPGQSLTLIATANQGSEATYESGFVIDKFPISRPNLTFSTLTVSNMSPEDSSIYLCSVALNYGYTFGSGTRLTVV.

This clone appeared a few times. The chain employs TRBV2 and TRBJ2-7; D may be TRBD1 (7 bases). This CDR3 contains 14 residues. Germline CDR1 SNHLY, CDR2 FYNNEI. V was trimmed by 9 bases and J by 0 bases, leaving 15 bases between them. CDR3 nucleotide sequence: TGTGCCAGTGCGGGACAGTTACCCTCCTACGAGCAGTACTTC. Encoded protein: CASAGQLPSYEQYF.

J is TRBJ2-1 and V is TRBV21-1; TRBD1 is taken as the D call from the table, unchecked against the DNA. TRBV21-1 is a known pseudogene. The CDR3 has 15 amino acids. The CDR3 DNA sequence: TGTGCCAGCAGCAGTGAGACAGGGGTCAACAATGAGCAGTTCTTC. Amino acids: CASSSETGVNNEQFF.

The gene calls are TRBV6-5 and TRBJ2-7; D is ambiguous. The V end lost 7 bases, the J end lost 4 bases, and 11 bases lay between the germline ends. The CDR3 extends over 12 amino acids. Germline V gene lookup returns CDR1 MNHEY and CDR2 SVGAGI. This CDR3 reads CASTSQGYEQYF. The CDR3, as DNA: TGTGCCAGCACTAGTCAAGGATACGAGCAGTACTTC.

The J gene is TRBJ2-7, the V gene TRBV7-2; perhaps TRBD1 as D (5 bases). From germline, CDR1 is SGHTA and CDR2 FQGNSA. CDR3 length equals 14 residues. The V gene lost 4 bases and the J gene lost 2 bases, with 12 bases spanning the gap. DNA of the CDR3: TGTGCCAGCAGCTCCAACAGGTACACCTACGAGCAGTACTTC. It is translated as CASSSNRYTYEQYF.

The V and J genes are TRBV7-2 and TRBJ1-1; D is unresolved. The germline V and J ends were trimmed by 5 bases and 5 bases, with 21 bases remaining between them. Germline V gives CDR1 SGHTA, CDR2 FQGNSA. The CDR3 length is 16 residues. The CDR3 DNA is TGTGCCAGCAGCCTAAGCCTGGGAGAGGTCGCGACTGAAGCTTTCTTT. Encoded protein: CASSLSLGEVATEAFF.

The chain links TRBV5-1 to TRBJ2-5, with D perhaps matching TRBD1 (6 bases). V lost 4 bases to trimming and J lost 2 bases, with 18 bases between them. The germline CDR1 and CDR2 sequences are SGHRS and YFSETQ. This CDR3 spans 16 amino acids. The CDR3 sequence is CASSPIPQGLQETQYF. The CDR3 DNA sequence: TGCGCCAGCAGCCCCATCCCACAGGGTCTACAAGAGACCCAGTACTTC.

This clone was seen a few times. CDR3: CASSVRQGSYEQYF. The DNA of the CDR3 is TGTGCCAGCAGCGTACGACAGGGCAGCTACGAGCAGTACTTC. V usage is TRBV14 and J usage is TRBJ2-7; 7 nucleotides align to TRBD1. J gave up 3 bases and V 5 bases, and 7 bases lay outside the gene matches. CDR1 and CDR2 from the germline V gene are SGHDN and FVKESK. This CDR3 has 14 amino acids.

The V gene is TRBV7-6, the J gene TRBJ1-6; no clear D. Germline V gives CDR1 SGHVS, CDR2 FNYEAQ. This CDR3 contains 13 residues. Trimming cost V 1 base and J 15 bases, with 13 bases left between them. CDR3 DNA: TGTGCCAGCAGCTTAGACCGTGGGCCGTACCTCCACTTT. Translation gives CASSLDRGPYLHF.

The rearrangement joins TRBV10-2 to TRBJ1-5; 7 nucleotides align to TRBD1. Germline V gene lookup returns CDR1 WSHSY and CDR2 SAAADI. There are 13 residues in the CDR3. Losses at the gene ends were 8 bases for V and 4 bases for J; bases not matched to a gene: 5. DNA for the CDR3: TGCGCCAGCCGGGACAGAACGAATCAGCCCCAGCATTTT. Translating gives CASRDRTNQPQHF.